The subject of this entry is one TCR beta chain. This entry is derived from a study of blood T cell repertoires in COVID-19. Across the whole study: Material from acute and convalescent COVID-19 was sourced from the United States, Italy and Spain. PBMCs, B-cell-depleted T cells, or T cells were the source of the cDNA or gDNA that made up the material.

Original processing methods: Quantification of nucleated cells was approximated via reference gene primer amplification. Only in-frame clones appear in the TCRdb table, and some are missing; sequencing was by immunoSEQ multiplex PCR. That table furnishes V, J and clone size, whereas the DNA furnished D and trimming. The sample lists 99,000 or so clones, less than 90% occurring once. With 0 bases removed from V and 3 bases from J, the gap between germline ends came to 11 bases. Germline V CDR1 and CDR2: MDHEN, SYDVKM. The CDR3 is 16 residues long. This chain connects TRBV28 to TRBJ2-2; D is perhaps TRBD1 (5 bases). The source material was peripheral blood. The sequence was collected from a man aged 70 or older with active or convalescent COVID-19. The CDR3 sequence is CASSLWAGFDTGELFF. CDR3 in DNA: TGTGCCAGCAGTTTATGGGCAGGGTTCGACACCGGGGAGCTGTTTTTT.